This passage covers 24 T cell receptor beta chains from one sample sequenced in a study of patients and donors after allogeneic stem cell transplantation. Via MiXCR, TCRdb re-called the RT-PCR reads, giving one row per CDR3 protein. The sample records some 880,000 distinct CDR3 sequences, roughly 17% being singletons. Sequenced material: blood, either unsorted or a sorted T cell fraction (not recorded which). The receptors stem from a human donor who was either an allogeneic HSCT recipient or a stem cell or donor lymphocyte infusion donor (not recorded which). It is not recorded whose cells these are; they may come from a transplant donor.

The sample holds a few counts of this clonotype. The chain combines TRBV20-1 with TRBJ2-3; 12 nucleotides align to TRBD2. Germline V lookup: CDR1 DFQATT, CDR2 SNEGSKA (reference sequence). The CDR3 spans 15 residues. V lost 3 bases, J lost 6 bases, and 7 bases stayed unmatched. The CDR3 DNA is TGCAGTGCTAGCCCACTAGCGGGAGGAGGTGATACGCAGTATTTT. Translated: CSASPLAGGGDTQYF.

The chain recombines TRBV4-3 with TRBJ1-1; D call uncertain. The ends were cut back, 3 bases at V and 0 bases at J, with 11 bases in the middle. The CDR3 loop spans 15 amino acids. The V gene's germline CDR1 is LGHNA and CDR2 YSLEER. The CDR3 DNA sequence: TGCGCCAGCAGCCAGCAAACAGTGCTGAACACTGAAGCTTTCTTT. Its protein is CASSQQTVLNTEAFF.

This clonotype was seen more than once but under ten times. The chain is built from TRBV7-2 and TRBJ2-7; TRBD1 is a possible D gene (5 bases). The CDR3 length is 15 residues. Trimming shortened V by 6 bases and J by 3 bases, and 18 bases separated the two germline ends. Germline CDR1 and CDR2: SGHTA and FQGNSA. CDR3 nucleotide sequence: TGTGCCAGCAGGACCGACAGATTGTTAGTCTACGAGCAGTACTTC. Its protein product is CASRTDRLLVYEQYF.

This clonotype was detected a few times. This sequence joins TRBV18 and TRBJ2-2; D may correspond to TRBD1 or TRBD2 (5 bases each). Trimming took 1 base from V and 8 from J, leaving 17 bases between them. Germline CDR1 KGHSH, CDR2 LQKENI. The CDR3 totals 16 residues. CDR3 sequence: CASSPRRGPPKGELFF. CDR3 in DNA: TGTGCCAGCTCACCACGCCGGGGACCTCCGAAAGGGGAGCTGTTTTTT.

This sequence joins TRBV30 and TRBJ1-5, with D perhaps TRBD1 (6 bases). There are 15 residues in the CDR3. Germline V lookup: CDR1 GTSNPN, CDR2 SVGIG (reference sequence). Trimming cost V 4 bases and J 0 bases, with 13 bases left between them. Here the CDR3 reads CAWKGQGYSNQPQHF. The CDR3 bases are TGTGCCTGGAAGGGCCAGGGGTATAGCAATCAGCCCCAGCATTTT.

This clonotype was picked up a small number of times. The genes are TRBV20-1 and TRBJ2-1; no reliable D call. This CDR3 region has 16 residues. V shed 5 bases and J shed 0 bases, with 17 bases lying between them. Germline V gene lookup returns CDR1 DFQATT and CDR2 SNEGSKA (reference sequence). CDR3: CSARPDRASSYNEQFF. DNA for the CDR3: TGCAGTGCTCGCCCCGATAGGGCGAGCTCCTACAATGAGCAGTTCTTC.

V usage is TRBV12-3 or TRBV12-4 and J usage is TRBJ2-2, with 7 bases identical to TRBD2. V lost 7 bases to trimming and J lost 6 bases; unmatched junction nucleotides: 11. CDR3 length: 15 amino acids. CDR3 in amino acids: CASTELGGVAGELFF. DNA for the CDR3: TGTGCCAGCACCGAATTGGGGGGGGTGGCCGGGGAGCTGTTTTTT.

The chain recombines TRBV30 with TRBJ1-2; unclear D gene. Germline assignment: CDR1 GTSNPN and CDR2 SVGIG (reference sequence). The CDR3 spans 11 residues. V lost 0 bases to trimming and J lost 7 bases, with 6 bases between them. Here the CDR3 reads CAWSVRGGYTF. CDR3 nucleotide sequence: TGTGCCTGGAGTGTTCGAGGTGGCTACACCTTC.

This clonotype was counted only a few times. The gene calls are TRBV6-1 and TRBJ1-6, with 8 bases that match TRBD1. V lost 6 bases to trimming and J lost 13 bases; unmatched junction nucleotides: 11. Germline CDR1 MNHNS, CDR2 SASEGT. This CDR3 has 14 residues. The CDR3 DNA sequence: TGTGCCAGCAGGCCGGGACAGGCGGCGAGGCCCCTCCACTTT. It specifies CASRPGQAARPLHF.

The chain employs TRBV2 and TRBJ2-1, with unresolved D. The V gene lost 4 bases and the J gene lost 8 bases, with 18 bases spanning the gap. The V gene's germline CDR1 is SNHLY and CDR2 FYNNEI. This CDR3 region has 15 residues. The CDR3 coding sequence is TGTGCCAGCAGTGTATCGGGCCTCCCGGTCGATGAGCAGTTCTTC. Encoded protein: CASSVSGLPVDEQFF.

This clonotype has only a few counts. This chain links TRBV2 with TRBJ2-1; the D gene is possibly TRBD1 (6 bases). The V gene's germline CDR1 is SNHLY and CDR2 FYNNEI. The CDR3 sequence is 15 residues long. The V end lost 6 bases, the J end lost 0 bases, and 12 bases lay between the germline ends. The CDR3 sequence is CASREQGSSYNEQFF. The CDR3 bases are TGTGCCAGCAGAGAACAGGGATCCTCCTACAATGAGCAGTTCTTC.

The chain is built from TRBV29-1 and TRBJ1-1; D gene uncertain. V was clipped by 2 bases and J by 3 bases, with 13 bases between them. The CDR3 extends over 14 amino acids. Germline loops: CDR1 SQVTM, CDR2 ANQGSEA. In DNA form, the CDR3 reads TGCAGCGTTGAAAGTTACAGCGGGGACACTGAAGCTTTCTTT. It encodes CSVESYSGDTEAFF.

The rearrangement links TRBV20-1 to TRBJ1-2; the match to TRBD1 covers 8 bases. The length of the CDR3 is 13 residues. Germline V gene lookup returns CDR1 DFQATT and CDR2 SNEGSKA (reference sequence). The V and J ends lost 2 bases and 8 bases, in that order; junction bases with no gene match: 7. The CDR3 is CSARLQQGGGYTF. The CDR3 DNA sequence: TGCAGTGCTAGATTGCAACAGGGGGGGGGCTACACCTTC.

The chain recombines TRBV12-5 with TRBJ2-7; TRBD2 aligns across 7 bases. The V gene end was trimmed by 4 bases and the J gene end by 6 bases; junction bases not matched to a gene: 12. Germline loops: CDR1 LGHNT, CDR2 FRNRAP. CDR3 length equals 15 residues. CDR3 in DNA: TGTGCTAGTGGTTGGCTGCGGAAAGGCGGGAGCGAGCAGTACTTC. This encodes CASGWLRKGGSEQYF.

In its sample, this clonotype was seen a few times. V gene TRBV20-1 combines with J gene TRBJ1-1, with D unclear. Trimming took off 0 bases at V and 4 bases at J, with 9 bases between the two ends. The CDR3 contains 13 residues. Germline V gives CDR1 DFQATT, CDR2 SNEGSKA (reference sequence). The CDR3 sequence: CSAREEGTTEAFF. The CDR3 DNA reads TGCAGTGCTAGAGAGGAGGGAACCACTGAAGCTTTCTTT.

This rearrangement joins TRBV5-5 to TRBJ1-3; D gene uncertain. The germline V gene has CDR1 SGHKS and CDR2 YYEKEE (reference sequence). The V end lost 6 bases, the J end lost 0 bases, and 13 bases lay between the germline ends. CDR3 length: 15 amino acids. The CDR3: CASTLEGYSGNTIYF. The CDR3, as DNA: TGTGCCAGCACACTCGAGGGTTACTCTGGAAACACCATATATTTT.

V gene TRBV7-6 combines with J gene TRBJ2-3; 11 bases match TRBD2. V was pared by 1 base and J by 7 bases, with 13 bases of the junction left unmatched. CDR1 and CDR2 (germline): SGHVS, FNYEAQ. The CDR3 totals 18 residues. CDR3 sequence (DNA): TGTGCCAGCAGCTTAGGGTTCTTAGCGGGAGGGAGCGCTTATACGCAGTATTTT. Protein sequence: CASSLGFLAGGSAYTQYF.

Here the CDR3 reads CASSLMTAPNTGELFF. For the CDR3, the DNA is TGTGCCAGCAGTTTAATGACGGCGCCTAACACCGGGGAGCTGTTTTTT. The chain links TRBV28 to TRBJ2-2; D gene unclear. CDR1 is MDHEN and CDR2 is SYDVKM in the germline V gene. V lost 2 bases and J 2 bases, leaving 12 bases between the germline ends. This CDR3 has 16 residues. The variable domain in full, with the rest retrieved from reference TRBV28 and TRBJ2-2, is DVKVTQSSRYLVKRTGEKVFLECVQDMDHENMFWYRQDPGLGLRLIYFSYDVKMKEKGDIPEGYSVSREKKERFSLILESASTNQTSMYLCASSLMTAPNTGELFFGEGSRLTVL.

The sample holds a few counts of this clonotype. The chain joins TRBV20-1 to TRBJ1-4; D possibly corresponds to TRBD1 (5 bases). Germline CDR1 and CDR2: DFQATT and SNEGSKA (reference sequence). Trimming pared 2 bases from V and 2 bases from J, leaving 12 bases between. CDR3 size: 15 residues. CDR3 loop: CSARHPAGTNEKLFF. CDR3 sequence (DNA): TGCAGTGCTAGACACCCGGCAGGGACTAATGAAAAACTGTTTTTT.

Only a few counts were recorded for this clonotype. The chain has TRBV7-9 and TRBJ1-1, with 7 bases aligning to TRBD1. The CDR3 has 14 residues. Germline assignment: CDR1 SEHNR and CDR2 FQNEAQ (reference sequence). The V and J ends lost 5 bases and 5 bases, in that order; junction bases with no gene match: 8. CDR3 region: CASSITGAVTEAFF. CDR3 DNA: TGTGCCAGCAGCATCACAGGGGCTGTAACTGAAGCTTTCTTT.

This clonotype showed up just a few times. This chain connects TRBV20-1 to TRBJ1-5, with a possible D match to TRBD1 (5 bases). V lost 3 bases and J 2 bases, leaving 23 bases between the germline ends. The germline CDR1 and CDR2 sequences are DFQATT and SNEGSKA (reference sequence). The CDR3 contains 18 residues. The CDR3 protein is CSARGTGAPRGGNQPQHF. The CDR3 DNA reads TGCAGTGCTAGGGGGACCGGGGCCCCGCGAGGAGGCAATCAGCCCCAGCATTTT.

This clonotype was seen more than once but under ten times. J is TRBJ1-5 and V is TRBV7-9, with a possible D match to TRBD1 (5 bases). V gave up 6 bases and J gave up 7 bases, with 13 bases separating them. This CDR3 region has 13 residues. CDR1 and CDR2 from the germline V gene are SEHNR and FQNEAQ (reference sequence). The CDR3 nucleotides are TGTGCCAGCAGTTTGGGGGTGGAGCAGCCCCAGCATTTT. Its protein is CASSLGVEQPQHF.

The chain has TRBV24-1 and TRBJ2-1; D is unresolved. CDR1 and CDR2 (germline): KGHDR, SFDVKD. The CDR3 covers 13 residues. V was trimmed by 7 bases and J by 6 bases, leaving 12 bases between them. The DNA of the CDR3 is TGTGCCACCAGCACCCCGGGCGTCAATGAGCAGTTCTTC. Its protein product is CATSTPGVNEQFF.

The chain carries TRBV4-1 and TRBJ2-1; the D gene could be TRBD1 or TRBD2 (5 bases each). This CDR3 has 16 amino acids. V gave up 2 bases and J gave up 6 bases, with 17 bases separating them. Germline CDR1 reads MGHRA; CDR2 reads YSYEKL. The CDR3 loop is CASSQPYRDRFNEQFF. The DNA of the CDR3 is TGCGCCAGCAGCCAACCTTACCGGGACCGCTTCAATGAGCAGTTCTTC.